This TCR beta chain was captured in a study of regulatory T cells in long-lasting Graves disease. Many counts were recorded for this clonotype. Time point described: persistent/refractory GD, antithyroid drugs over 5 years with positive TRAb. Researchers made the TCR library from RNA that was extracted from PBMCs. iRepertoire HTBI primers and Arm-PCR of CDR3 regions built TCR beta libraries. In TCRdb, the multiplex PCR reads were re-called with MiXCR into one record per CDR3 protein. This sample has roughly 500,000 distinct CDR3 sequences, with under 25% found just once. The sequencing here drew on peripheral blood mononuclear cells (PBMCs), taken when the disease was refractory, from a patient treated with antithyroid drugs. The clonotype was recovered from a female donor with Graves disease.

CDR3 coding DNA: TGTGCCAGCAGCTCTAGCGGGAGGGCCACCGGGGAGCTGTTTTTT. It translates to CASSSSGRATGELFF. The genes are TRBV6-2 or TRBV6-3 and TRBJ2-2; 12 nucleotides align to TRBD2. J was trimmed by 4 bases and V by 6 bases; bases with no gene match: 3. The CDR3 is made up of 15 amino acids. CDR1 and CDR2 from the germline V gene are MNHEY and SVGEGT.